Sequencing of this T cell receptor beta chain was carried out in a study of shared clonotypes between healthy human individuals. The protocol was immunoSEQ multiplex PCR, while the TCRdb copy is restricted to in-frame clones and leaves out a portion. Here the sample spans around 430,000 clones, more than 75% being singletons. Trimming took off 3 bases at V and 1 base at J, with 9 bases between the two ends. The CDR3 loop spans 14 amino acids. Germline V CDR1 and CDR2: LNHNV, YYDKDF (reference sequence). V usage is TRBV15 and J usage is TRBJ1-1; D remains unclear. The source material was PBMCs. This receptor was obtained from a woman aged 40 to 50 in good health. Some clones in this sample may be carry-over from other donors' samples. The DNA for the CDR3 is TGTGCCACCAGCAGCACAGAGACGAACACTGAAGCTTTCTTT. Translation gives CATSSTETNTEAFF.